Listed below are T cell receptor beta chains from one sample, sequenced in a study of radiotherapy plus CTLA-4 blockade in lung cancer. TCRdb's table, derived via immunoSEQ multiplex PCR, lists solely in-frame clones and lacks some. The sample gives about 38,000 clones, approximately 83% of which show up once; approximately 22% is in the top ten. The sequenced sample was peripheral blood, obtained from a patient treated with radiotherapy plus ipilimumab. The receptors shown here come from a human donor with non-small cell lung cancer whose response to radiotherapy plus ipilimumab could not be evaluated. Each CDR3 is given with its conserved first and last residue. Each record gives: CDR3 length, V gene, J gene, D gene, clone size, CDR3 protein, CDR3 DNA. The D gene is left open where the match is weak. Clone size is stated in some rows and not others, as once, few, many or a class when expanded.

len: 16; v_gene: TRBV2; j_gene: TRBJ2-2; d_gene: -; abundance: -; CDR3aa: CASSEPETRNTGELFF; CDR3nt: TGTGCCAGCAGTGAACCCGAGACTCGCAACACCGGGGAGCTGTTTTTT
len: 19; v_gene: TRBV4-2; j_gene: TRBJ2-7; d_gene: TRBD1; abundance: -; CDR3aa: CASSQVRGTGDLMEYEQYF; CDR3nt: TGTGCCAGCAGCCAGGTTCGGGGGACAGGTGATCTTATGGAGTACGAGCAGTACTTC
len: 15; v_gene: TRBV10-3; j_gene: TRBJ1-2; d_gene: -; abundance: -; CDR3aa: CAISENGRPLYGYTF; CDR3nt: TGTGCCATCAGTGAGAATGGGAGGCCCCTCTATGGCTACACCTTC
len: 16; v_gene: TRBV7-9; j_gene: TRBJ2-2; d_gene: TRBD2; abundance: -; CDR3aa: CASSFLASGSTGELFF; CDR3nt: TGTGCCAGCAGCTTTTTAGCTAGCGGGAGTACCGGGGAGCTGTTTTTT
len: 14; v_gene: TRBV18; j_gene: TRBJ2-6; d_gene: -; abundance: -; CDR3aa: CASSTVSGANVLTF; CDR3nt: TGTGCCAGCTCGACAGTCTCTGGGGCCAACGTCCTGACTTTC
len: 13; v_gene: TRBV10-3; j_gene: TRBJ2-7; d_gene: -; abundance: once; CDR3aa: CAISAGLGNEQYF; CDR3nt: TGTGCCATCAGTGCTGGCCTCGGGAACGAGCAGTACTTC
len: 13; v_gene: TRBV7-9; j_gene: TRBJ2-1; d_gene: TRBD1; abundance: -; CDR3aa: CASSPTGSNEQFF; CDR3nt: TGTGCCAGCAGCCCGACAGGGTCCAATGAGCAGTTCTTC
len: 14; v_gene: TRBV5-4; j_gene: TRBJ2-1; d_gene: -; abundance: -; CDR3aa: CASSLGSGYNEQFF; CDR3nt: TGTGCCAGCAGCTTGGGTTCGGGGTACAATGAGCAGTTCTTC
len: 12; v_gene: TRBV19; j_gene: TRBJ1-2; d_gene: TRBD1; abundance: -; CDR3aa: CASTNRGDGYTF; CDR3nt: TGTGCCAGTACGAACAGGGGGGATGGCTACACCTTC
len: 14; v_gene: TRBV9; j_gene: TRBJ1-1; d_gene: -; abundance: -; CDR3aa: CASSVEGGNTEAFF; CDR3nt: TGTGCCAGCAGCGTAGAAGGGGGGAACACTGAAGCTTTCTTT